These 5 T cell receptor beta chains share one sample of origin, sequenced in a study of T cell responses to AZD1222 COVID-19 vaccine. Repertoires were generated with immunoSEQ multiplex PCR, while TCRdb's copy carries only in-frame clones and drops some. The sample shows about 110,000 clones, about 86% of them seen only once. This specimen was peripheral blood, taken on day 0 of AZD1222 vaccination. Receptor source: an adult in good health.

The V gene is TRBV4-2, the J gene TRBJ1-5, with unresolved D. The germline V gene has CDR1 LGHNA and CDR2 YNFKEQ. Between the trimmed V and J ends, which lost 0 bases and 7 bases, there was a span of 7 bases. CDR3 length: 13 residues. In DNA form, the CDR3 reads TGTGCCAGCAGCCAAGATTTAGGGCAGCCCCAGCATTTT. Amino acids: CASSQDLGQPQHF.

CDR3: CASSWGAGMREQYF. CDR3 coding DNA: TGTGCCAGCAGCTGGGGGGCAGGGATGAGGGAGCAGTACTTC. The rearrangement links TRBV11-2 to TRBJ2-7; D assignment may be TRBD1 or TRBD2 (6 bases each). Trimming pared 4 bases from V and 7 bases from J, leaving 17 bases between. The CDR3 spans 14 residues. Germline V gene data show CDR1 as SGHAT and CDR2 as FQNNGV.

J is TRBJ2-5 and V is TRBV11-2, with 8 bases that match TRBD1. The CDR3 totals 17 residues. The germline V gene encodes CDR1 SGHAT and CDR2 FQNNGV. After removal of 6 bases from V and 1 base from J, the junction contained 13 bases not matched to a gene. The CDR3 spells CASSPTGQGKGQETQYF. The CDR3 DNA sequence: TGTGCCAGCAGTCCCACTGGACAGGGAAAGGGCCAAGAGACCCAGTACTTC.

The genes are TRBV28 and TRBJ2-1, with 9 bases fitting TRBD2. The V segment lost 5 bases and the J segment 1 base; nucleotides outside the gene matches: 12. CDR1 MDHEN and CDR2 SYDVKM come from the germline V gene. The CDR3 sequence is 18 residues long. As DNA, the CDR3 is TGTGCCAGCAGTCCCGACCCCTGGACTAGCGCTTCCTACAATGAGCAGTTCTTC. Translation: CASSPDPWTSASYNEQFF.

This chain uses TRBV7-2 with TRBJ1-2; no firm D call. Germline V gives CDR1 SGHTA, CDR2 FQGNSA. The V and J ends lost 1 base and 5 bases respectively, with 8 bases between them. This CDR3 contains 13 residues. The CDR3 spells CASSLEAAYGYTF. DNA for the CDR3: TGTGCCAGCAGCTTAGAGGCAGCTTATGGCTACACCTTC.